This record covers a single T cell receptor (beta chain). Trimming pared 8 bases from V and 2 bases from J, leaving 14 bases between. The CDR3 is 14 residues long. Germline values: CDR1 SGHNT, CDR2 YENEEA. These data originate in a study of OX40 agonist ivuxolimab in advanced cancers. Sequenced by immunoSEQ multiplex PCR; TCRdb stores in-frame clones only, minus some. This sample has nearly 85,000 clones, with around 86% found just once. The clonotype was recovered from an adult with an advanced solid tumor such as melanoma, head and neck, liver or kidney cancer. The gene calls are TRBV11-3 and TRBJ2-3; D unclear. Sequenced material: CD4+ or CD8+ T cells sorted from blood, taken in a trial of the OX40 agonist ivuxolimab. CDR3 region: CASSISGDTDTQYF. In nucleotides, the CDR3 is TGTGCCAGCTCTATATCTGGGGACACAGATACGCAGTATTTT. The full variable domain, with the rest looked up from reference TRBV11-3 and TRBJ2-3, is EAGVVQSPRYKIIEKKQPVAFWCNPISGHNTLYWYLQNLGQGPELLIRYENEEAVDDSQLPKDRFSAERLKGVDSTLKIQPAELGDSAVYLCASSISGDTDTQYFGPGTRLTVL.